Presented here are 9 T cell receptor beta chains from one specimen sequenced in a study of blood T cell repertoires in COVID-19. Using immunoSEQ multiplex PCR, the repertoire was profiled, and TCRdb retains in-frame clones only, with some absent. The data show roughly 240,000 clones, with 85% to 90% seen just once and roughly 0.95% held by the top ten. The material sequenced was PBMCs or T cells enriched from blood (not recorded which). These receptors were obtained from a man aged 45-65 years who had been exposed to COVID-19.

The rearrangement joins TRBV10-2 to TRBJ2-2; D is unclear. This CDR3 spans 14 amino acids. Germline loops: CDR1 WSHSY, CDR2 SAAADI. Trimming cost V 6 bases and J 1 base, with 9 bases left between them. The CDR3 nucleotides read TGCGCCAGCAGAGTAGACAAGAACACCGGGGAGCTGTTTTTT. This gives the protein CASRVDKNTGELFF.

The chain has TRBV7-3 and TRBJ2-3; unclear D gene. The CDR3 runs 15 residues. The ends were cut back, 8 bases at V and 0 bases at J, with 15 bases in the middle. Germline CDR1 and CDR2: SGHTA and FQGTGA. CDR3: CASGLGSSSTDTQYF. CDR3 nucleotide sequence: TGTGCCAGCGGTCTGGGCAGCTCTAGCACAGATACGCAGTATTTT.

This clone was detected only once. The chain couples TRBV3-1 (or the pseudogene TRBV3-2) to TRBJ1-2, with D tentatively TRBD1 (5 bases). CDR3 length equals 14 residues. V was cut by 5 bases and J by 7 bases, with 17 bases left in between. Germline V CDR1 and CDR2: LGHDT, YNNKEL (reference sequence). CDR3 bases: TGTGCCAGCAGCTCGGAGACAGTGGGTCGTGGCTACACCTTC. It yields the protein CASSSETVGRGYTF.

The rearrangement joins TRBV5-1 to TRBJ2-7; 10 bases match TRBD2. This CDR3 is built from 15 residues. CDR1 is SGHRS and CDR2 is YFSETQ in the germline V gene. V dropped 4 bases and J dropped 3; count of bases not matched to a gene: 7. The CDR3 DNA reads as TGCGCCAGCAGCACAGGACTAGCGGTTAACTACGAGCAGTACTTC. This sequence encodes CASSTGLAVNYEQYF.

Here the CDR3 reads CASSSSRTSGRTGELFF. The CDR3 DNA sequence: TGTGCCAGCAGTTCATCCCGGACTAGCGGGAGGACCGGGGAGCTGTTTTTT. This chain joins TRBV6-2 or TRBV6-3 and TRBJ2-2, with 14 bases matching TRBD2. The ends lost 4 bases at V and 5 bases at J; junction bases unmatched: 6. The germline V gene has CDR1 MNHEY and CDR2 SVGEGT. The CDR3 has 17 residues.

This rearrangement joins TRBV27 to TRBJ1-1; 7 bases align to TRBD1. V gave up 2 bases and J gave up 5 bases; unmatched junction bases: 5. In germline, CDR1 is MNHEY, CDR2 SMNVEV (reference sequence). The CDR3 totals 14 residues. The chain's CDR3 is CASSLVRGETEAFF. As DNA, the CDR3 is TGTGCCAGCAGTTTAGTCAGGGGGGAGACTGAAGCTTTCTTT.

In its sample, this clone was seen a few times. Different DNA sequences within this sample yield the same CDR3. The V and J genes are TRBV2 and TRBJ2-7; possibly TRBD1 for D (5 bases). Germline V gene sequence: CDR1 SNHLY, CDR2 FYNNEI. The CDR3 is 13 amino acids. V was trimmed by 3 bases and J by 2 bases, leaving 8 bases between them. As DNA, the CDR3 is TGTGCCAGCAGTGAGACAGAAACCTACGAGCAGTACTTC. Residues: CASSETETYEQYF.

The chain links TRBV20-1 to TRBJ1-2; D gene uncertain. The ends were cut back, 4 bases at V and 2 bases at J, with 5 bases in the middle. The CDR3 loop spans 11 amino acids. Germline CDR1 reads DFQATT; CDR2 reads SNEGSKA (reference sequence). The CDR3 DNA is TGCAGTGCTACAATCAACTATGGCTACACCTTC. This gives the protein CSATINYGYTF.

This clone was counted a few times. The chain uses TRBV5-1 and TRBJ1-6; 8 bases agree with TRBD1. Trimming removed 4 bases from V and 6 bases from J; junction bases left unmatched: 6. Germline assignment: CDR1 SGHRS and CDR2 YFSETQ. This CDR3 region has 15 residues. The CDR3 is CASSLTGQGNSPLHF. CDR3 sequence (DNA): TGCGCCAGCAGCCTTACCGGACAGGGTAATTCACCCCTCCACTTT.